This TCR beta chain derives from a study of blood T cells in healthy people across ages. Whole-study results and caveats: Those diversity estimates obtained from one million T cells were thought to be underestimates. More naive CD4+ cells and higher diversity were found in long-lived than in aged donors. Older age coincided with a roughly linear decline in TCR beta diversity per million T cells.

Concerning this clonotype: Its antigen is unknown.

Healthy Caucasian individuals from Russia aged roughly 6 to 90 served as donors. Per germline, CDR1 MDHEN and CDR2 SYDVKM. The CDR3 consists of 15 residues. J lost 6 bases, V lost 3 bases, and 8 bases had no gene match. It was with a sample-barcoded 5' primer and a J-beta primer mix that a second PCR of roughly 7 to 12 cycles was run. From the 5' RACE reads, TCRdb called clonotypes with MiXCR, one entry per CDR3 protein. The sample lists about 1,000,000 distinct CDR3 sequences; over 35% were seen once. This TCR derives from a woman aged 55-70 years in good health. Sequences were obtained from blood. J is TRBJ2-7 and V is TRBV28; 10 bases map to TRBD1. DNA for the CDR3: TGTGCCAGCAGTTTTCTCTGGGACAGGGGTTCCGAGCAGTACTTC. The encoded protein is CASSFLWDRGSEQYF.